This TCR beta chain originates from a study of shared clonotypes between healthy human individuals. Findings of the study overall: Represented diversity (both genetic and exposure-history) was limited by the small number of donors. In general, naive subsets displayed greater estimated richness than memory subsets did.

The donor cohort consisted entirely of Caucasian adults residing in Nashville, Tennessee. Each replicate PCR on the sorted subsets used about 0.2 ug DNA (roughly 27,000 T cell genomes). Profiled with immunoSEQ multiplex PCR; TCRdb holds only in-frame clones, not every one. The table has 2 million to 2.5 million clones, 85% to 95% seen once. Comment on this clone: Its specificity is unknown.

CDR1 SGHNT and CDR2 YYREEE come from the germline V gene (reference sequence). V was shortened by 4 bases and J by 7 bases, with 20 bases between the two germline ends. The CDR3 totals 15 residues. This chain joins TRBV5-4 and TRBJ1-2; D is perhaps TRBD1 (5 bases). The receptor's source is a man between 18 and 35 years old in good health. Some clones in this sample may be carry-over from other donors' samples. Material for sequencing was naive CD4+ T cells from PBMCs. The subset here: CD45RA+ positively selected. The CDR3 DNA reads as TGTGCCAGCAGCGACCCTGGGTGGCAGGGCCTTGGCTACACCTTC. It translates to CASSDPGWQGLGYTF.